This record covers a single TCR beta chain. The CDR3 consists of 15 residues. The V gene's germline CDR1 is LNHDA and CDR2 SQIVND (reference sequence). The J segment lost 10 bases and the V segment lost 6 bases, leaving 11 bases of the junction unmatched. The data belong to a study of blood T cell repertoires in COVID-19. The method was immunoSEQ multiplex PCR; TCRdb's version includes in-frame clones alone and lacks a portion of them. The table lists about 150,000 clones, 87% of them singletons, with under 7.5% in the top ten. The sequencing sample was made of peripheral blood. This chain connects TRBV19 to TRBJ1-6, with 8 bases lining up with TRBD1. The TCR comes from a man older than 75 with acute or convalescent COVID-19. The CDR3 nucleotides are TGTGCCAGTAGGAGGGAGCAGGGGGCTGGCTCACCCCTCCACTTT. Its protein is CASRREQGAGSPLHF.